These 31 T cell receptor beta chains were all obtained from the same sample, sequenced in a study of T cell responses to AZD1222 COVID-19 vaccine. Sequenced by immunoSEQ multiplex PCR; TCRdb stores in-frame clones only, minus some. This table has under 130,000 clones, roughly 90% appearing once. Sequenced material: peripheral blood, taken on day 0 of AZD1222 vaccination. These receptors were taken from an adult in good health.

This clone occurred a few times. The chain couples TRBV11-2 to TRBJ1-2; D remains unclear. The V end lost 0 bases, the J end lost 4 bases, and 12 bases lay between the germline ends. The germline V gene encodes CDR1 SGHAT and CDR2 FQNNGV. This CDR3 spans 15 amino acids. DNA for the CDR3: TGTGCCAGCAGCTTAGAACCGGCTCCCCTCTATGGCTACACCTTC. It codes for CASSLEPAPLYGYTF.

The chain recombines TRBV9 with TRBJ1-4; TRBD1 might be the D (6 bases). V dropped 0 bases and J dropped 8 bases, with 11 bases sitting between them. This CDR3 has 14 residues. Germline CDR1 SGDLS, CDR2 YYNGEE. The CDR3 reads CASSVGGQGEKLFF. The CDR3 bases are TGTGCCAGCAGCGTAGGGGGACAAGGCGAAAAACTGTTTTTT.

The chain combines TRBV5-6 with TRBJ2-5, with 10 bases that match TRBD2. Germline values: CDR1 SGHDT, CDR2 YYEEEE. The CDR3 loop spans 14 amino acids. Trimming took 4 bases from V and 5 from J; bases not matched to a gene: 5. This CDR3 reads CASSPSGSSETQYF. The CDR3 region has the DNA TGTGCCAGCAGCCCTAGCGGGAGCAGTGAGACCCAGTACTTC.

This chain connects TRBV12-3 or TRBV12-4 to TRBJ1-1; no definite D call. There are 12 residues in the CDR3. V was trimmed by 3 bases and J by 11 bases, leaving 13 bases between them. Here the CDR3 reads CASSFSAGVAFF. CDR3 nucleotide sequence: TGTGCCAGCAGTTTTTCGGCAGGTGTGGCTTTCTTT.

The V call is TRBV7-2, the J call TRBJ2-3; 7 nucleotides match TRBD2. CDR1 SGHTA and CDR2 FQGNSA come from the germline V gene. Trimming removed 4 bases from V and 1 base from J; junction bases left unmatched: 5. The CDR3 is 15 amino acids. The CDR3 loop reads CASSSPAGGTDTQYF. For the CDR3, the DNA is TGTGCCAGCAGCTCTCCGGCGGGGGGCACAGATACGCAGTATTTT.

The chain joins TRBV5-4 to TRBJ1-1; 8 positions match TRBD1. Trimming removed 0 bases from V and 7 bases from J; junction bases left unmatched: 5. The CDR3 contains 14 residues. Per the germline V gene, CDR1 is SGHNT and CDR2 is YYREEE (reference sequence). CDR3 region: CASSLGGQGSEAFF. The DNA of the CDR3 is TGTGCCAGCAGCTTGGGCGGACAGGGTAGTGAAGCTTTCTTT.

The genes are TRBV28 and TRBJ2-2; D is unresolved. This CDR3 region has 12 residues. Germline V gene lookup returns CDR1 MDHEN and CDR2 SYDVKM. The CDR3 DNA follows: TGTGGGGTAGGGCCTAGAACCGGGGAGCTGTTTTTT. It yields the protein CGVGPRTGELFF.

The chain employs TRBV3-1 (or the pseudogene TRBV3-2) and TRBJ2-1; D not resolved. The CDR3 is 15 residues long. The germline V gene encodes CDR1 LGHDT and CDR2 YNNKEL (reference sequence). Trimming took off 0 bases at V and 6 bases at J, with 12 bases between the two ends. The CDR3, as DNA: TGTGCCAGCAGCCAAGATTTAACGGAGATCAATGAGCAGTTCTTC. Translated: CASSQDLTEINEQFF.

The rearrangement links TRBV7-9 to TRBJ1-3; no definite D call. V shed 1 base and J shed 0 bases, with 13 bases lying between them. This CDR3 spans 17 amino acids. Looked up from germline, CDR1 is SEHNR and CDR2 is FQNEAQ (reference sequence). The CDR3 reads CASSLDSRRNSGNTIYF. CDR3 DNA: TGTGCCAGCAGCTTAGATTCCCGCCGGAACTCTGGAAACACCATATATTTT.

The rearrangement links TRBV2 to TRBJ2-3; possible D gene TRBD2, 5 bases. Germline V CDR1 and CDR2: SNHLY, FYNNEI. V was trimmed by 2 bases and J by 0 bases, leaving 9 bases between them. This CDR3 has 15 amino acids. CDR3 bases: TGTGCCAGCAGTGAATGGGGAGTAAGCACAGATACGCAGTATTTT. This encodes CASSEWGVSTDTQYF.

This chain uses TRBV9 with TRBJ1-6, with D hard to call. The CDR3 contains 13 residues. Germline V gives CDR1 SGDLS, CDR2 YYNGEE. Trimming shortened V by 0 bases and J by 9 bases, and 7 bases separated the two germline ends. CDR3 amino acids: CASSVVLGSPLHF. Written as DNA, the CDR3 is TGTGCCAGCAGCGTAGTTTTGGGTTCACCCCTCCACTTT.

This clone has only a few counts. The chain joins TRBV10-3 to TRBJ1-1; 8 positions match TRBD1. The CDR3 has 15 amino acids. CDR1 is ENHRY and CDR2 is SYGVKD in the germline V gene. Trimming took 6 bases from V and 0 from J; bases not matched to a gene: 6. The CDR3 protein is CAIRRQGSMNTEAFF. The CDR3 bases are TGTGCCATCAGGAGACAGGGGTCCATGAACACTGAAGCTTTCTTT.

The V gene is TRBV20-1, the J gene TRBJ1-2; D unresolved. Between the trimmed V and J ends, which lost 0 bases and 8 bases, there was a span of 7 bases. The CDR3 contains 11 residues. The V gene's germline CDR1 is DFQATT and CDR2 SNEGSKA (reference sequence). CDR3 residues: CSARDGRGYTF. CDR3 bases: TGCAGTGCTAGAGACGGGCGCGGCTACACCTTC.

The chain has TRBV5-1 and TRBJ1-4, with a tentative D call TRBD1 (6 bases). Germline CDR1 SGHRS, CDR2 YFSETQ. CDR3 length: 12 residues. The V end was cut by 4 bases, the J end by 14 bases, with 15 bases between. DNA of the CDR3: TGCGCCAGCAGCGACCCACAGGGCCAGCTGTTTTTT. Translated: CASSDPQGQLFF. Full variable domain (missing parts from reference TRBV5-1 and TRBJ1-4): KAGVTQTPRYLIKTRGQQVTLSCSPISGHRSVSWYQQTPGQGLQFLFEYFSETQRNKGNFPGRFSGRQFSNSRSEMNVSTLELGDSALYLCASSDPQGQLFFGSGTQLSVL.

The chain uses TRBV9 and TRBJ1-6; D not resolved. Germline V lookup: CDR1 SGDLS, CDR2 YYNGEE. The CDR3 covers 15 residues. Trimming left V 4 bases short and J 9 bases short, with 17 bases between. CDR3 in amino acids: CASSPPGRDSSPLHF. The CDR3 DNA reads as TGTGCCAGCAGCCCCCCAGGTAGAGATAGTTCACCCCTCCACTTT. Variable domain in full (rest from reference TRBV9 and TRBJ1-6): DSGVTQTPKHLITATGQRVTLRCSPRSGDLSVYWYQQSLDQGLQFLIQYYNGEERAKGNILERFSAQQFPDLHSELNLSSLELGDSALYFCASSPPGRDSSPLHFGNGTRLTVT.

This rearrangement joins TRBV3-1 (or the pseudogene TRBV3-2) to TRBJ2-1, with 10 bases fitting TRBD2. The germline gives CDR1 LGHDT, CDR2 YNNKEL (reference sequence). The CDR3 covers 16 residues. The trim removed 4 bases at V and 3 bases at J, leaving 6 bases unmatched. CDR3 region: CASSRGLAADYNEQFF. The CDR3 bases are TGTGCCAGCAGCCGTGGACTAGCGGCCGACTACAATGAGCAGTTCTTC.

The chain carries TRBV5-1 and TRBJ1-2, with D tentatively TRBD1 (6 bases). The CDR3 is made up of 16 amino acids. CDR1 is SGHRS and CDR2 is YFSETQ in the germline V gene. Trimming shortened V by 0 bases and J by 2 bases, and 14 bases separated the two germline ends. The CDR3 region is CASSLEGQPLNYGYTF. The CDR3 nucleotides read TGCGCCAGCAGCTTGGAAGGACAGCCACTAAACTATGGCTACACCTTC.

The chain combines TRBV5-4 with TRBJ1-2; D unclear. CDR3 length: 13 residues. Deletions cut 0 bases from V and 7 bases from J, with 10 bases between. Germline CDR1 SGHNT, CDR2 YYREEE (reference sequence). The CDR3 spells CASSLVGGPGYTF. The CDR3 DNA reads TGTGCCAGCAGCTTGGTCGGCGGGCCTGGCTACACCTTC.

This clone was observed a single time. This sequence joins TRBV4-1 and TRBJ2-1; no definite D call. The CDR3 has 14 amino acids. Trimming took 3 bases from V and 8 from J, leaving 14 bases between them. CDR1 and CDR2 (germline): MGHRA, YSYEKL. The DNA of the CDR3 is TGCGCCAGCAGCCAGGGTAGTCACACGGATGAGCAGTTCTTC. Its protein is CASSQGSHTDEQFF.

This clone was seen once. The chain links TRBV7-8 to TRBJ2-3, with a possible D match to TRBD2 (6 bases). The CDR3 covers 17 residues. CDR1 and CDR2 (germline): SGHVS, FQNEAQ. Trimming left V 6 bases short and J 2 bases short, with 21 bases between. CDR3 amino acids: CASRYAGPRAPTDTQYF. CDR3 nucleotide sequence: TGTGCCAGCAGATACGCGGGGCCCAGGGCCCCCACAGATACGCAGTATTTT.

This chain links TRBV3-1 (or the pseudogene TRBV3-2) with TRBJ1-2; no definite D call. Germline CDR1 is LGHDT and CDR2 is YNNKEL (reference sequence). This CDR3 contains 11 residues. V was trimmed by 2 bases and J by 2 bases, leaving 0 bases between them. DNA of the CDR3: TGTGCCAGCAGCCAAAACTATGGCTACACCTTC. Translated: CASSQNYGYTF.

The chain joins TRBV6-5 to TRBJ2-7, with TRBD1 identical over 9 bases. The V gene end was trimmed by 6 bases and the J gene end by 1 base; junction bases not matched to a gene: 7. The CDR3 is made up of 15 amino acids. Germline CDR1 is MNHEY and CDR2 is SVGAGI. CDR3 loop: CASRIPGQGSYEQYF. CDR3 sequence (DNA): TGTGCCAGCAGAATTCCGGGACAGGGTTCCTACGAGCAGTACTTC.

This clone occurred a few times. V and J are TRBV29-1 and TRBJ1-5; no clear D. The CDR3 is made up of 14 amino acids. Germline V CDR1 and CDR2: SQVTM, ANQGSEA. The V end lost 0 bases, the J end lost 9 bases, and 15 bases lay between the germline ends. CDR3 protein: CSVEEGGGSGPQHF. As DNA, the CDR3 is TGCAGCGTTGAAGAAGGAGGTGGAAGTGGGCCCCAGCATTTT.

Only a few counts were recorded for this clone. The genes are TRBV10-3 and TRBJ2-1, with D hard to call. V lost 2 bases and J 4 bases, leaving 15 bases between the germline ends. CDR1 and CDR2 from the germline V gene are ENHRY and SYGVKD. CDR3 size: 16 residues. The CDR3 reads CAISEGSDSPYNEQFF. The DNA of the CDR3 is TGTGCCATCAGTGAGGGGTCAGACTCTCCTTACAATGAGCAGTTCTTC.

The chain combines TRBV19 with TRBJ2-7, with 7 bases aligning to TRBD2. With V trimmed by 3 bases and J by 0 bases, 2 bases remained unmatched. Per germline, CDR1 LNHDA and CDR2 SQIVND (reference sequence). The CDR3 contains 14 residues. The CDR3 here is CASSMGGSSYEQYF. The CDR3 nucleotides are TGTGCCAGTAGTATGGGCGGGAGCTCCTACGAGCAGTACTTC. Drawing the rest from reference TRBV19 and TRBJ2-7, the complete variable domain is DGGITQSPKYLFRKEGQNVTLSCEQNLNHDAMYWYRQDPGQGLRLIYYSQIVNDFQKGDIAEGYSVSREKKESFPLTVTSAQKNPTAFYLCASSMGGSSYEQYFGPGTRLTVT.

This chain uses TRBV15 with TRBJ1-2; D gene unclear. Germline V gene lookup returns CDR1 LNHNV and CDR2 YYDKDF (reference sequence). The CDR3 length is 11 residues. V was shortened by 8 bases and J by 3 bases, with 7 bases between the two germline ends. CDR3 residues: CATRGDYGYTF. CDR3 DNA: TGTGCCACCCGAGGAGACTATGGCTACACCTTC.

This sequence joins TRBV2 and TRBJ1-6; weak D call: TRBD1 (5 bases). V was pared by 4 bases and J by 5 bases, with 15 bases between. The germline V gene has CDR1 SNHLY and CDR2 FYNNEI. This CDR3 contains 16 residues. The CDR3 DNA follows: TGTGCCAGCAGTGTTTCTAGGGGTTACGATAATTCACCCCTCCACTTT. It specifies CASSVSRGYDNSPLHF.

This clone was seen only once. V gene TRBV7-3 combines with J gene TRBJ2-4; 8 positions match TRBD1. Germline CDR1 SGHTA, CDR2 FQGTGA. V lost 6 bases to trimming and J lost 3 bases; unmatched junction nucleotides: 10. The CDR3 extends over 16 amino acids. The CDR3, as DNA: TGTGCCAGCAGTCCTGCCAGGGGGCACGACAAAAACATTCAGTACTTC. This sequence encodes CASSPARGHDKNIQYF.

In DNA form, the CDR3 reads TGTGCCAGCACCCTTATCCCAACCCCTGGGGCCAACGTCCTGACTTTC. It yields the protein CASTLIPTPGANVLTF. V is TRBV7-2 and J is TRBJ2-6, with D unclear. The CDR3 has 16 amino acids. V was shortened by 7 bases and J by 2 bases, with 15 bases between the two germline ends. Germline V gene lookup returns CDR1 SGHTA and CDR2 FQGNSA. The full variable domain, its missing parts supplied by reference TRBV7-2 and TRBJ2-6, is GAGVSQSPSNKVTEKGKDVELRCDPISGHTALYWYRQSLGQGLEFLIYFQGNSAPDKSGLPSDRFSAERTGGSVSTLTIQRTQQEDSAVYLCASTLIPTPGANVLTFGAGSRLTVL.

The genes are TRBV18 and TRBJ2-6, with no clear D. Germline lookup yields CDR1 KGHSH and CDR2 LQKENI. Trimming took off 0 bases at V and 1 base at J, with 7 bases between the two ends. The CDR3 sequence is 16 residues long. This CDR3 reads CASSPPFGSGANVLTF. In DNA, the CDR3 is TGTGCCAGCTCACCACCGTTCGGGTCTGGGGCCAACGTCCTGACTTTC.

The CDR3 protein is CASRLEPAFYEQYF. In DNA, the CDR3 is TGTGCCAGCAGGCTTGAGCCCGCATTCTACGAGCAGTACTTC. The chain is built from TRBV2 and TRBJ2-7; D remains ambiguous. The CDR3 extends over 14 amino acids. Germline-derived CDR1 and CDR2 are SNHLY and FYNNEI. V was clipped by 6 bases and J by 3 bases, with 15 bases between them.